This TCR beta chain was sequenced for a study of T cell responses to AZD1222 COVID-19 vaccine. Study observations and caveats: Two AZD1222 administrations were followed by greater Spike-specific TCR breadth and depth. After the peak T cell response, and only then, were repertoires sampled.

As for this clone: Its target is not known.

The V and J ends lost 3 bases and 4 bases respectively, with 16 bases between them. This CDR3 has 15 amino acids. Looked up from germline, CDR1 is MRHNA and CDR2 is SNTAGT. Sequencing was performed with immunoSEQ multiplex PCR; in TCRdb, only in-frame clones are kept and a portion is missing. The sample contains some 130,000 clones, about 93% of which appear only once. The clonotype comes from an adult in good health. Source: peripheral blood, taken on day 0 of AZD1222 vaccination. V gene TRBV6-4 combines with J gene TRBJ2-7; perhaps TRBD1 as D (5 bases). The CDR3 nucleotides are TGTGCCAGCAGTGAACAGGACGGTGCCCAGTACGAGCAGTACTTC. This translates into CASSEQDGAQYEQYF.